The 24 T cell receptor beta chains below all came from one sample that was sequenced in a study. TCRdb re-derived calls from the RT-PCR reads in MiXCR, one entry per CDR3 protein. The table has fewer than 800,000 distinct CDR3 sequences, approximately 15% seen once. Sequenced: memory CD4+ T cells from blood. These receptors were obtained from a female donor in good health, serving as a healthy control.

This clonotype was picked up many times. The chain is built from TRBV6-5 and TRBJ2-3; 8 nucleotides align to TRBD2. The V and J ends lost 5 bases and 5 bases, in that order; junction bases with no gene match: 15. Germline CDR1 reads MNHEY; CDR2 reads SVGAGI. CDR3 length equals 17 residues. CDR3 DNA sequence: TGTGCCAGCAGTCCCCATGGAGTAGCGGGAAAGGGAGATACGCAGTATTTT. It is translated as CASSPHGVAGKGDTQYF.

On this clonotype: One end of the junction fails to match germline, which may point to a read error. The rearrangement uses TRBV5-1 and TRBJ2-7, with 10 bases lining up with TRBD2. Per germline, CDR1 SGHRS and CDR2 YFSETQ. The CDR3 spans 15 residues. CDR3 amino acids: CASSDGGTSGIEQYF. The CDR3 coding sequence is TGTGCCAGCAGTGATGGCGGTACTAGCGGGATCGAGCAGTACTTC.

This clonotype came up a few times. The genes are TRBV6-2 or TRBV6-3 and TRBJ1-5, with 9 positions matching TRBD1. The germline CDR1 and CDR2 sequences are MNHEY and SVGEGT. The J segment lost 7 bases and the V segment lost 0 bases, leaving 7 bases of the junction unmatched. The CDR3 spans 16 residues. CDR3 in amino acids: CASSYSLQGAVQPQHF. Here the CDR3 DNA reads TGTGCCAGCAGTTACTCGCTACAGGGGGCAGTCCAGCCCCAGCATTTT.

The chain has TRBV12-3 or TRBV12-4 and TRBJ1-6; D perhaps matches TRBD1 (6 bases). The CDR3 is 16 amino acids. The ends were cut back, 1 base at V and 8 bases at J, with 15 bases in the middle. CDR3 amino acids: CASSLGSRGVYSPLHF. Here the CDR3 DNA reads TGTGCCAGCAGTTTAGGGAGCAGGGGAGTGTATTCACCCCTCCACTTT.

The gene calls are TRBV3-1 and TRBJ2-7; D is unclear. With 1 base removed from V and 1 base from J, the gap between germline ends came to 11 bases. The CDR3 runs 15 residues. CDR1 LGHDT and CDR2 YNNKEL come from the germline V gene (reference sequence). The CDR3 spells CASSQGIVSSYEQYF. CDR3 DNA sequence: TGTGCCAGCAGCCAAGGGATCGTATCTTCCTACGAGCAGTACTTC.

In its sample, this clonotype was seen a few times. This chain uses TRBV6-5 with TRBJ2-7, with TRBD2 matching 7 bases. Germline values: CDR1 MNHEY, CDR2 SVGAGI. V was pared by 4 bases and J by 5 bases, with 8 bases of the junction left unmatched. The length of the CDR3 is 14 residues. The CDR3, as DNA: TGTGCCAGCAGTTCCGGGACTACCCCCCACGAGCAGTACTTC. Its translation: CASSSGTTPHEQYF.

This clonotype occurred many times. V is TRBV12-3 or TRBV12-4 and J is TRBJ2-3; D is unresolved. V dropped 8 bases and J dropped 4 bases, with 7 bases sitting between them. The CDR3 totals 11 residues. The CDR3 sequence is CASHGADTQYF. The CDR3 DNA reads as TGTGCCAGCCATGGGGCAGATACGCAGTATTTT.

This rearrangement joins TRBV20-1 to TRBJ2-7; 7 bases are a match to TRBD1. Germline values: CDR1 DFQATT, CDR2 SNEGSKA (reference sequence). The CDR3 spans 13 residues. The CDR3 DNA reads TGCAGCCTAAACCCGGGACAGAAATACGAGCAGTACTTC. Its translation: CSLNPGQKYEQYF.

This clonotype was found many times. The rearrangement joins TRBV7-8 to TRBJ2-4; D not certain. The CDR3 has 16 residues. V shed 1 base and J shed 0 bases, with 10 bases lying between them. CDR1 is SGHVS, CDR2 FQNEAQ, per germline. The CDR3 spells CASSLEGWAAKNIQYF. For the CDR3, the DNA is TGTGCCAGCAGCTTAGAAGGCTGGGCAGCCAAAAACATTCAGTACTTC.

The chain has TRBV7-2 and TRBJ1-4; D is perhaps TRBD1 (6 bases). The V and J ends lost 7 bases and 4 bases respectively, with 19 bases between them. The CDR3 covers 16 residues. Germline lookup yields CDR1 SGHTA and CDR2 FQGNSA. The chain's CDR3 is CASTLRGGASNEKLFF. CDR3 nucleotides: TGTGCCAGCACCCTTCGGGGGGGGGCCAGTAATGAAAAACTGTTTTTT.

The genes are TRBV29-1 and TRBJ2-1; D is undetermined. The CDR3 length is 12 residues. CDR1 SQVTM and CDR2 ANQGSEA come from the germline V gene. Between the trimmed V and J ends, which lost 3 bases and 6 bases, there was a span of 9 bases. DNA for the CDR3: TGCAGCGTTGAGTTCCTCCTCAATGAGCAGTTCTTC. Translating it yields CSVEFLLNEQFF.

DNA of the CDR3: TGTGCCAGCGCATCAAGTACGGGGGACGGTAATGAGCAGTTCTTC. It specifies CASASSTGDGNEQFF. J is TRBJ2-1 and V is TRBV11-2; D possibly corresponds to TRBD2 (6 bases). The V gene lost 8 bases and the J gene lost 7 bases, with 21 bases spanning the gap. Germline V gene lookup returns CDR1 SGHAT and CDR2 FQNNGV. This CDR3 is built from 15 residues.

V usage is TRBV6-5 and J usage is TRBJ1-1; 9 bases fit TRBD1. This CDR3 is 14 amino acids long. V was pared by 6 bases and J by 4 bases, with 6 bases of the junction left unmatched. Germline CDR1 and CDR2: MNHEY and SVGAGI. This CDR3 reads CASSPGQGFTEAFF. As DNA, the CDR3 is TGTGCCAGCAGCCCCGGACAGGGGTTCACTGAAGCTTTCTTT.

This clonotype was counted ten times or more. This chain links TRBV4-1 with TRBJ2-5; perhaps TRBD2 as D (6 bases). This CDR3 has 16 amino acids. Germline CDR1 reads MGHRA; CDR2 reads YSYEKL. Trimming took off 6 bases at V and 1 base at J, with 18 bases between the two ends. The DNA for the CDR3 is TGCGCCAGCAGTCGCGGAGGGAGCCAGACCCAAGAGACCCAGTACTTC. It specifies CASSRGGSQTQETQYF.

This clonotype was recorded a few times. The conserved phenylalanine or tryptophan is not found at the CDR3 terminus, so this likely reflects a read error. The limits of the CDR3 on the DNA are not certain, so only TCRdb's listed CDR3 is given. CDR3 amino acids: CATKLDRGKVLL. The gene calls are TRBV15 and TRBJ1-1. Counting both end residues, the CDR3 totals 12 amino acids. CDR1 and CDR2 (germline): LNHNV, YYDKDF (reference sequence).

This chain uses TRBV28 with TRBJ2-2; no clear D gene. There are 14 residues in the CDR3. Trimming pared 5 bases from V and 4 bases from J, leaving 11 bases between. Per germline, CDR1 MDHEN and CDR2 SYDVKM. Here the CDR3 reads CASSIVYATGELFF. The CDR3 bases are TGTGCCAGCAGTATCGTCTACGCCACCGGGGAGCTGTTTTTT.

J is TRBJ2-1 and V is TRBV2, with TRBD1 matching over 8 bases. Unmatched junction bases numbered 1, after V lost 4 bases and J lost 2 bases. CDR1 is SNHLY, CDR2 FYNNEI, per germline. The CDR3 totals 14 residues. This chain's CDR3 is CASSVQGAYNEQFF. CDR3 bases: TGTGCCAGCAGTGTACAGGGGGCCTACAATGAGCAGTTCTTC.

This clonotype was counted between two and nine times. The V gene is TRBV4-1, the J gene TRBJ1-2; TRBD1 is a possible D gene (6 bases). The germline V gene encodes CDR1 MGHRA and CDR2 YSYEKL. V lost 5 bases to trimming and J lost 2 bases, with 9 bases between them. The CDR3 extends over 13 amino acids. CDR3 DNA: TGCGCCAGCAGCGCCGGGACAAACTATGGCTACACCTTC. Its protein is CASSAGTNYGYTF.

This clonotype was counted ten times or more. This chain connects TRBV5-1 to TRBJ2-3; D is unresolved. The germline V gene encodes CDR1 SGHRS and CDR2 YFSETQ. The CDR3 spans 14 residues. The germline V and J ends were trimmed by 0 bases and 3 bases, with 8 bases remaining between them. This CDR3 reads CASSLAVATDTQYF. The CDR3 DNA is TGCGCCAGCAGCTTGGCTGTAGCAACAGATACGCAGTATTTT.

This clonotype appeared many times. The chain uses TRBV29-1 and TRBJ1-2, with D tentatively TRBD1 (6 bases). This CDR3 region has 12 residues. V lost 4 bases to trimming and J lost 6 bases, with 12 bases between them. Germline CDR1 SQVTM, CDR2 ANQGSEA. CDR3 amino acids: CSVGAGGDGYTF. The CDR3 nucleotides read TGCAGCGTTGGAGCTGGGGGCGATGGCTACACCTTC. Variable domain in full (rest from reference TRBV29-1 and TRBJ1-2): SAVISQKPSRDICQRGTSLTIQCQVDSQVTMMFWYRQQPGQSLTLIATANQGSEATYESGFVIDKFPISRPNLTFSTLTVSNMSPEDSSIYLCSVGAGGDGYTFGSGTRLTVV.

At least ten counts were recorded for this clonotype. The V gene is TRBV10-3, the J gene TRBJ2-5, with TRBD1 matching 8 bases. With V trimmed by 3 bases and J by 6 bases, 6 bases remained unmatched. Looked up from germline, CDR1 is ENHRY and CDR2 is SYGVKD. The CDR3 has 14 amino acids. CDR3 sequence: CAISDPGGAKTQYF. The CDR3 nucleotides read TGTGCCATCAGTGATCCAGGGGGCGCCAAGACCCAGTACTTC.

In its sample, this clonotype was seen a few times. The chain carries TRBV6-2 or TRBV6-3 and TRBJ2-2; D may match TRBD1 or TRBD2 (5 bases each). CDR1 MNHEY and CDR2 SVGEGT come from the germline V gene. Trimming took off 7 bases at V and 3 bases at J, with 15 bases between the two ends. This CDR3 region has 15 residues. CDR3 region: CASMGEGVHTGELFF. The CDR3 DNA follows: TGTGCCAGCATGGGGGAAGGGGTCCACACCGGGGAGCTGTTTTTT.

This clonotype was seen many times. V is TRBV4-3 and J is TRBJ2-4; D possibly uses TRBD1 or TRBD2 (5 bases each). CDR1 is LGHNA and CDR2 is YSLEER in the germline V gene. This CDR3 contains 13 residues. The ends were cut back, 3 bases at V and 9 bases at J, with 12 bases in the middle. CDR3 sequence reads: CASSQGVGGIQYF. DNA for the CDR3: TGCGCCAGCAGCCAGGGGGTTGGGGGCATTCAGTACTTC.

The sample holds a few counts of this clonotype. The chain has TRBV6-2 or TRBV6-3 and TRBJ1-5; perhaps TRBD1 as D (5 bases). The CDR3 sequence is 13 residues long. Per germline, CDR1 MNHEY and CDR2 SVGEGT. Trimming cost V 10 bases and J 9 bases, with 19 bases left between them. The CDR3 coding sequence is TGTGCCACCTCGGGGACGTATCTTCGGCCCCAGCATTTT. It is translated as CATSGTYLRPQHF.